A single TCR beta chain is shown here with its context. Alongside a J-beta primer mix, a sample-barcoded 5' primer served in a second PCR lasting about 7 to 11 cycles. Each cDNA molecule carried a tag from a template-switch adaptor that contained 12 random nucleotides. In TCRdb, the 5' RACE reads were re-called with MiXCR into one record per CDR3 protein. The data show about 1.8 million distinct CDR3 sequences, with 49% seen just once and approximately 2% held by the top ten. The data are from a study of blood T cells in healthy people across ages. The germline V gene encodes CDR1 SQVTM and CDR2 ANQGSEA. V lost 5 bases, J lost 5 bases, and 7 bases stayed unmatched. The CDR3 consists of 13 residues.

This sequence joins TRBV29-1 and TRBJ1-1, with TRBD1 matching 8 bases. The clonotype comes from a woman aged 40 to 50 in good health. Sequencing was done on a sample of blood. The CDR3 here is CSVTARQGTEAFF. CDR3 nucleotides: TGCAGCGTTACGGCCAGACAGGGGACTGAAGCTTTCTTT. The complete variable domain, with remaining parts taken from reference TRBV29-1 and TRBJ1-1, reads SAVISQKPSRDICQRGTSLTIQCQVDSQVTMMFWYRQQPGQSLTLIATANQGSEATYESGFVIDKFPISRPNLTFSTLTVSNMSPEDSSIYLCSVTARQGTEAFFGQGTRLTVV.